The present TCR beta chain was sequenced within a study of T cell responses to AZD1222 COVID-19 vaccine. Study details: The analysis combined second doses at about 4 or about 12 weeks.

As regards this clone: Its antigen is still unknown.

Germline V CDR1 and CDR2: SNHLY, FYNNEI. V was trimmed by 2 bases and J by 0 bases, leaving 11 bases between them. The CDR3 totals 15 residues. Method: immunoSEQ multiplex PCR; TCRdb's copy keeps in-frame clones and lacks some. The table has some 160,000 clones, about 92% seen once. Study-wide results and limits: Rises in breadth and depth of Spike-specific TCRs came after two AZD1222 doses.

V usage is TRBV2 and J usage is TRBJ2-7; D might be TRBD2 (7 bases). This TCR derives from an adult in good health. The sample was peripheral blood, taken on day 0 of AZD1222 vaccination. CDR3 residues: CASSESRGHSYEQYF. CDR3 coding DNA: TGTGCCAGCAGTGAATCGCGGGGGCACTCCTACGAGCAGTACTTC.